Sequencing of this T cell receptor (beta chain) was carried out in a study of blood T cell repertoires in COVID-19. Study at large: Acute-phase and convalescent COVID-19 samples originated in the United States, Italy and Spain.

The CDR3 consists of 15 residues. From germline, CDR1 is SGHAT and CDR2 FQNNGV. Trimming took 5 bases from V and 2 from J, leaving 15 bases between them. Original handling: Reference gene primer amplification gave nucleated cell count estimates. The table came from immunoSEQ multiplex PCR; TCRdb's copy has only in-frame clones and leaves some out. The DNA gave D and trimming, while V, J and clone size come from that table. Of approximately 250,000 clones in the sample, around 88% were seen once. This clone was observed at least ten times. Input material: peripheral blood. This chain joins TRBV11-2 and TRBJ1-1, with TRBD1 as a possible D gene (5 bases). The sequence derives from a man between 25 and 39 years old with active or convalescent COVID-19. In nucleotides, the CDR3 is TGTGCCAGCAGCCCCGGGTGGGGGGAAAACACTGAAGCTTTCTTT. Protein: CASSPGWGENTEAFF. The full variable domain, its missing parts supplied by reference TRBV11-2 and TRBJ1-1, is EAGVAQSPRYKIIEKRQSVAFWCNPISGHATLYWYQQILGQGPKLLIQFQNNGVVDDSQLPKDRFSAERLKGVDSTLKIQPAKLEDSAVYLCASSPGWGENTEAFFGQGTRLTVV.